This entry is about one TCR beta chain. As yet, its antigen is unknown. TCRdb's table, derived via immunoSEQ multiplex PCR, lists solely in-frame clones and lacks some. The data show some 200,000 clones, less than 95% seen once. The record originates from a study of T cell responses to AZD1222 COVID-19 vaccine. Broader study findings: The donor cohort was predominantly white British with a female majority, and clonal diversity may have been underestimated. After the peak T cell response, and only then, were repertoires sampled.

The clonotype originates from an adult who received the MenACWY meningococcal vaccine as a control. This material consisted of peripheral blood, taken 28 days after the second dose of the MenACWY control vaccine.

CDR3 sequence (DNA): TGTGCCAGCAGTTATTACGGGGGGGCTTACGAGCAGTACTTC. It specifies CASSYYGGAYEQYF. The J gene is TRBJ2-7, the V gene TRBV6-6; 8 nucleotides align to TRBD2. The CDR3 is 14 amino acids. The germline gives CDR1 MNHNY, CDR2 SVGAGI (reference sequence). J lost 4 bases, V lost 3 bases, and 5 bases had no gene match.